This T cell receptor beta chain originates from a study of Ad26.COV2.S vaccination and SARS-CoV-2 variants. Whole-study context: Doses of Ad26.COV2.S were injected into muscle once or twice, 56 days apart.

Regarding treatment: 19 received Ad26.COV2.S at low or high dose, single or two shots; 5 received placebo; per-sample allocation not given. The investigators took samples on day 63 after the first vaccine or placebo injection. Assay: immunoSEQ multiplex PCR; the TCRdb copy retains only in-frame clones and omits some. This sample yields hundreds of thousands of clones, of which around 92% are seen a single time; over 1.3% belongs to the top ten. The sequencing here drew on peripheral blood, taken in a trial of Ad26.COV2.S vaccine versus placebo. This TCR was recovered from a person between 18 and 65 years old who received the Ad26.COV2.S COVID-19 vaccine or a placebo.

CDR3: CASSLGGQGAKLFF. As DNA, the CDR3 is TGTGCCAGCAGCTTGGGAGGACAGGGAGCAAAACTGTTTTTT. This rearrangement joins TRBV11-2 to TRBJ1-4, with 8 bases aligning to TRBD1. The CDR3 has 14 amino acids. The germline V gene encodes CDR1 SGHAT and CDR2 FQNNGV. Trimming took 3 bases from V and 10 from J; bases not matched to a gene: 7.